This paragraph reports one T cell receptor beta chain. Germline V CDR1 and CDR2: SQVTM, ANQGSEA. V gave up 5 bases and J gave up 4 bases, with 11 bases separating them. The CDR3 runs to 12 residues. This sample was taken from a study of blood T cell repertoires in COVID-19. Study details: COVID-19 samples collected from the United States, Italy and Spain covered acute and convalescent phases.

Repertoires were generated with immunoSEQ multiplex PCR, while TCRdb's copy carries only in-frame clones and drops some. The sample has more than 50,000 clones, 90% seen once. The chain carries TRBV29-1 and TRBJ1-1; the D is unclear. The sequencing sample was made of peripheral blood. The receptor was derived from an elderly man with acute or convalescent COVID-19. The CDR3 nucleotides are TGCAGCGTTCATGTGGGAGTCACTGAAGCTTTCTTT. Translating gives CSVHVGVTEAFF.